This T cell receptor (beta chain) was observed in a study of vaccination and CD4 T cells after COVID-19. To note about this clonotype: What it recognizes is unknown.

Treatment given: 10-day PBMC culture with coronavirus spike peptide pools or control peptides (ViraFEST assay). Sequence data for DNA of cultured CD4+ T cells were generated by the Oncomine TCR Beta short-read assay. TCRdb reanalysed the PCR reads using MiXCR and keeps one entry per CDR3 protein. Among 5,000 to 6,500 distinct CDR3 sequences listed, approximately 30% were seen once. This CDR3 contains 13 residues. CDR1 and CDR2 (germline): GTSNPN, SVGIG (reference sequence). The V and J ends lost 7 bases and 5 bases, in that order; junction bases with no gene match: 8. The chain carries TRBV30 and TRBJ2-4; TRBD1 aligns across 7 bases. The source was CD4+ T cells from blood, cultured in vitro, collected after SARS-CoV-2 vaccination. The receptor was derived from a human donor who had recovered from COVID-19. The CDR3 reads CASGTEGENIQYF. CDR3 nucleotides: TGTGCCTCCGGGACAGAAGGGGAAAACATTCAGTACTTC.